The next 12 T cell receptor beta chains were all read from a single sample in a study of CD4 T cells in relation to SARS-CoV-2 and coronaviruses. Some clones are missing from TCRdb's copy, which holds only in-frame ones; the method was immunoSEQ multiplex PCR. The table has about 21,000 clones, 60% to 80% seen once. These receptors have no identified antigens. Before the COVID-19 pandemic, during about 2011-2019, CD4+ T cells were taken from unexposed donors. After around nine days of culture, CD4+ T cells were isolated. Input material: CD4+ T cells from PBMCs, cultured in vitro. These receptors were taken from a human donor in good health.

This clone was detected only once. The chain carries TRBV7-6 and TRBJ2-3; 9 bases map to TRBD1. CDR3 size: 16 residues. Germline V CDR1 and CDR2: SGHVS, FNYEAQ. The ends lost 0 bases at V and 5 bases at J; junction bases unmatched: 6. DNA for the CDR3: TGTGCCAGCAGCTTAGCAGCCGGGACAGGGAGAGATACGCAGTATTTT. Translation gives CASSLAAGTGRDTQYF.

The chain has TRBV6-6 and TRBJ1-2, with D perhaps TRBD1 (5 bases). The ends were cut back, 0 bases at V and 0 bases at J, with 8 bases in the middle. From germline, CDR1 is MNHNY and CDR2 SVGAGI (reference sequence). The CDR3 length is 15 residues. As DNA, the CDR3 is TGTGCCAGCAGTTACTCTAGAGGGGCTAACTATGGCTACACCTTC. Translated, it gives CASSYSRGANYGYTF.

The chain combines TRBV5-1 with TRBJ1-2; D is perhaps TRBD1 (6 bases). The germline CDR1 and CDR2 sequences are SGHRS and YFSETQ. V was shortened by 2 bases and J by 8 bases, with 16 bases between the two germline ends. The CDR3 runs to 14 residues. The CDR3 loop reads CASSFDRPRGGYTF. CDR3 in DNA: TGCGCCAGCAGCTTTGACAGGCCTCGGGGGGGCTACACCTTC.

This clone was observed a single time. The rearrangement links TRBV6-5 to TRBJ2-3; no definite D call. Germline CDR1 and CDR2: MNHEY and SVGAGI. The V and J ends lost 4 bases and 0 bases respectively, with 11 bases between them. CDR3 size: 15 residues. The CDR3 here is CASSSDFTSTDTQYF. DNA of the CDR3: TGTGCCAGCAGTTCCGACTTTACTAGCACAGATACGCAGTATTTT.

CDR3 region: CASSSRQGPYEQYF. CDR3 DNA: TGTGCCAGCAGCTCCCGACAGGGCCCCTACGAGCAGTACTTC. V and J are TRBV7-2 and TRBJ2-7, with 7 positions matching TRBD1. V lost 4 bases, J lost 2 bases, and 5 bases stayed unmatched. From germline, CDR1 is SGHTA and CDR2 FQGNSA. The CDR3 has 14 amino acids.

The sample holds a few counts of this clone. CDR3 protein: CASILNTEAFF. As DNA, the CDR3 is TGTGCCAGCATACTGAACACTGAAGCTTTCTTT. J is TRBJ1-1 and V is TRBV6-5; D gene uncertain. Trimming shortened V by 7 bases and J by 0 bases, and 3 bases separated the two germline ends. The CDR3 extends over 11 amino acids. Germline assignment: CDR1 MNHEY and CDR2 SVGAGI.

J is TRBJ1-2 and V is TRBV4-3, with 10 nucleotides matching TRBD1. V shed 0 bases, J shed 3 bases, and the junction held 1 base outside the gene matches. This CDR3 has 15 amino acids. Per germline, CDR1 LGHNA and CDR2 YSLEER. For the CDR3, the DNA is TGCGCCAGCAGCCAAGATGGGACAGGGGACTATGGCTACACCTTC. Amino acids: CASSQDGTGDYGYTF.

The CDR3 spells CASSSDRGNQPQHF. The CDR3 DNA is TGTGCCAGCAGCTCGGACAGGGGCAATCAGCCCCAGCATTTT. The V gene is TRBV7-2, the J gene TRBJ1-5; 8 nucleotides line up with TRBD1. V was clipped by 4 bases and J by 2 bases; unmatched bases: 1. The CDR3 sequence is 14 residues long. Germline V lookup: CDR1 SGHTA, CDR2 FQGNSA.

The chain recombines TRBV2 with TRBJ2-2; D possibly corresponds to TRBD1 (5 bases). V lost 1 base, J lost 9 bases, and 9 bases lay in between. This CDR3 is 13 amino acids long. The germline V gene encodes CDR1 SNHLY and CDR2 FYNNEI. This CDR3 is CASSEEGVRELFF. In DNA form, the CDR3 reads TGTGCCAGCAGTGAAGAAGGGGTTAGGGAGCTGTTTTTT.

This chain connects TRBV18 to TRBJ2-7; TRBD1 matches 7 bases. This CDR3 has 14 residues. The germline V gene encodes CDR1 KGHSH and CDR2 LQKENI. Trimming took 1 base from V and 1 from J; bases not matched to a gene: 1. The CDR3 here is CASSPRDSSYEQYF. CDR3 nucleotides: TGTGCCAGCTCACCACGGGACAGTTCCTACGAGCAGTACTTC.

The rearrangement links TRBV5-1 to TRBJ1-1; D possibly corresponds to TRBD1 (5 bases). Germline values: CDR1 SGHRS, CDR2 YFSETQ. CDR3 length equals 14 residues. Trimming removed 1 base from V and 1 base from J, with 8 bases in between. The CDR3 sequence is CASSLQGPNTEAFF. The CDR3 DNA reads as TGCGCCAGCAGCTTGCAGGGCCCGAACACTGAAGCTTTCTTT. Supplemented by reference TRBV5-1 and TRBJ1-1, the full variable domain reads KAGVTQTPRYLIKTRGQQVTLSCSPISGHRSVSWYQQTPGQGLQFLFEYFSETQRNKGNFPGRFSGRQFSNSRSEMNVSTLELGDSALYLCASSLQGPNTEAFFGQGTRLTVV.

The chain uses TRBV19 and TRBJ1-1, with D possibly being TRBD1 (5 bases). V lost 8 bases and J 0 bases, leaving 16 bases between the germline ends. The CDR3 loop spans 15 amino acids. CDR1 LNHDA and CDR2 SQIVND come from the germline V gene (reference sequence). In DNA, the CDR3 is TGTGCCAGTGGGACTTGGACGGCAATGAACACTGAAGCTTTCTTT. The encoded protein is CASGTWTAMNTEAFF.